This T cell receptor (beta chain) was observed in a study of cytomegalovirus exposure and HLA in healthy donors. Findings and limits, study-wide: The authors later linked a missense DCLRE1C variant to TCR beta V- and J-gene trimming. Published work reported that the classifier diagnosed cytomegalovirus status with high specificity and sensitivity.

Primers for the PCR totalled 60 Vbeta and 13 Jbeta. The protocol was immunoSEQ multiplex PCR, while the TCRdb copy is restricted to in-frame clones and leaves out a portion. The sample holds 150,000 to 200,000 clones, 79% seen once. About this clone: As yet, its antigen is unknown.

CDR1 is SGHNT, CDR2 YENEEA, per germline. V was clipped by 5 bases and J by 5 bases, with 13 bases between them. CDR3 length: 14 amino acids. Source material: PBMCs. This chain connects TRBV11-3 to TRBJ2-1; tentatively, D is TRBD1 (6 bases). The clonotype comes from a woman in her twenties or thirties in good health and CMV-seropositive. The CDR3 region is CASSLLRGNNEQFF. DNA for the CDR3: TGTGCCAGCAGCCTCCTTAGGGGGAACAATGAGCAGTTCTTC.